This T cell receptor beta chain originates from a study of blood T cell repertoires in COVID-19. For the study at large: The origin of the acute and convalescent COVID-19 samples was the United States, Italy and Spain. PBMCs, B-cell-depleted T cells, or T cells were the source of the cDNA or gDNA that made up the material.

Study processing details: Using reference gene primer amplification, nucleated cell counts were estimated. Clones were read by immunoSEQ multiplex PCR, and TCRdb kept only the in-frame ones, dropping some. V and J calls and clone size are given by that table; D and trimming were obtained from the DNA. The sample lists about 220,000 clones; about 90% were seen once. Trimming at V came to 2 bases and at J to 4 bases, leaving 0 bases not matched to a gene. CDR1 MDHEN and CDR2 SYDVKM come from the germline V gene. The CDR3 is 14 residues long. The chain carries TRBV28 and TRBJ1-1; 11 nucleotides match TRBD1. The source material was peripheral blood. The TCR sequence derives from a man aged 35 to 55 with active or convalescent COVID-19. CDR3 DNA: TGTGCCAGCAGTTTAGGACAGGGGGCCACTGAAGCTTTCTTT. Translation: CASSLGQGATEAFF.